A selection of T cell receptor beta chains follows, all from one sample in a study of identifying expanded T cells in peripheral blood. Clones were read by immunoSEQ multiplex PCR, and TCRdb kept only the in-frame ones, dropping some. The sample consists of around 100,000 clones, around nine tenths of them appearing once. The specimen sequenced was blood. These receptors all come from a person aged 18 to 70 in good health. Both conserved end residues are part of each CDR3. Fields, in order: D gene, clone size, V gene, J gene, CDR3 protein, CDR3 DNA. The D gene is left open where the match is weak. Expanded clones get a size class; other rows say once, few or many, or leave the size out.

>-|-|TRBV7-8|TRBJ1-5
CASSLVGILGNQPQHF
TGTGCCAGCAGCTTAGTGGGCATTTTGGGCAATCAGCCCCAGCATTTT
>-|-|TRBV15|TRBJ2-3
CATSRGRDRTDTQYF
TGTGCCACCAGCAGAGGGCGGGACCGCACAGATACGCAGTATTTT
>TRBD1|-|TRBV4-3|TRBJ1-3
CASSQDENRGTGNTIYF
TGCGCCAGCAGCCAAGACGAGAACAGGGGAACTGGAAACACCATATATTTT
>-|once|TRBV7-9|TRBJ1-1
CASRRGEGTEAFF
TGTGCCAGCCGACGCGGCGAGGGCACTGAAGCTTTCTTT
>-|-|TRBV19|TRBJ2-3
CASSISGLVSGSTDTQYF
TGTGCCAGTAGTATATCTGGATTGGTCAGCGGGAGCACAGATACGCAGTATTTT
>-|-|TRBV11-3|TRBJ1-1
CASSLRRGTEAFF
TGTGCCAGCAGCCTCCGACGGGGCACTGAAGCTTTCTTT
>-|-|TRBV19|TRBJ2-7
CASSIGQTTYEQYF
TGTGCCAGTAGTATAGGGCAGACAACCTACGAGCAGTACTTC
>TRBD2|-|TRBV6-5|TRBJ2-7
CASKPSGTLYEQYF
TGTGCCAGCAAACCTAGCGGCACCCTCTACGAGCAGTACTTC
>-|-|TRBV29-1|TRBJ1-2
CSVPSARNYGYTF
TGCAGCGTCCCGTCGGCTCGCAACTATGGCTACACCTTC
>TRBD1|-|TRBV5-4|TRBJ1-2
CASSTGTGESYTF
TGTGCCAGCAGCACCGGGACAGGGGAAAGCTACACCTTC
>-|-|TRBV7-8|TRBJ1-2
CASSLTGFGYTF
TGTGCCAGCAGCCTAACCGGGTTTGGCTACACCTTC
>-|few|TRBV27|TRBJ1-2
CASSLSPLFGYTF
TGTGCCAGCAGTTTATCGCCTCTATTTGGCTACACCTTC
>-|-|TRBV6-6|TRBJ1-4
CASSYSLGLGEKLFF
TGTGCCAGCAGTTACTCGCTCGGGTTGGGTGAAAAACTGTTTTTT
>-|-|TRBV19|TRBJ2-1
CASSSGSTSYNEQFF
TGTGCCAGTAGTTCTGGGTCGACCTCCTACAATGAGCAGTTCTTC
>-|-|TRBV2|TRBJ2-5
CASSERSFNQETQYF
TGTGCCAGCAGTGAACGAAGCTTTAACCAAGAGACCCAGTACTTC
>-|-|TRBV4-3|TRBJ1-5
CASSQAWQSGQPQHF
TGCGCCAGCAGCCAAGCCTGGCAGTCGGGCCAGCCCCAGCATTTT
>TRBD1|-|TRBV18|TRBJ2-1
CASSHWQGARNSYNEQFF
TGTGCCAGCTCACACTGGCAGGGGGCGCGGAATTCCTACAATGAGCAGTTCTTC
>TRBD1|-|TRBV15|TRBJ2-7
CATSRRQGSYEQYF
TGTGCCACCAGCAGAAGACAGGGTTCGTACGAGCAGTACTTC
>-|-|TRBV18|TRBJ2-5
CASSPLPPSSETQYF
TGTGCCAGCTCACCTCTCCCCCCTTCCAGTGAGACCCAGTACTTC
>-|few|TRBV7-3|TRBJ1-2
CASSLTTAYGYTF
TGTGCCAGCAGCTTAACGACGGCTTATGGCTACACCTTC
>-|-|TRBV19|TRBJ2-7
CASSKGSRYEQYF
TGTGCCAGTAGTAAGGGGTCGAGGTACGAGCAGTACTTC
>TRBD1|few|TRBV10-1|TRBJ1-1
CASSVWSDRGTEAFF
TGCGCCAGCAGTGTGTGGAGTGACAGGGGCACTGAAGCTTTCTTT
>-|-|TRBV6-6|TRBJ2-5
CASSMTKVKETQYF
TGTGCCAGCAGTATGACAAAGGTTAAGGAGACCCAGTACTTC
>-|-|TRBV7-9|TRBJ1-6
CASSFGTDSSPLHF
TGTGCCAGCAGCTTCGGGACGGACTCTTCACCCCTCCACTTT
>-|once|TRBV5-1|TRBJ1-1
CASSLGGRDAFF
TGCGCCAGCAGCTTGGGCGGAAGGGATGCTTTCTTT
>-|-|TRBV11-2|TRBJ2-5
CASSQETQYF
TGTGCCAGCAGCCAAGAGACCCAGTACTTC
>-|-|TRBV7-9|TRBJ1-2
CASSLAPNRANYGYTF
TGTGCCAGCAGCTTAGCGCCAAACAGGGCTAACTATGGCTACACCTTC
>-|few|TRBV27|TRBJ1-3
CASSQSTPNRNTIYF
TGTGCCAGCAGTCAATCGACCCCTAATCGGAACACCATATATTTT
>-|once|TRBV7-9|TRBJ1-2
CASSLDGANYGYTF
TGTGCCAGCAGCCTGGACGGGGCTAACTATGGCTACACCTTC
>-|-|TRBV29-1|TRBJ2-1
CSVEEGETYNEQFF
TGCAGCGTTGAAGAAGGGGAGACCTACAATGAGCAGTTCTTC
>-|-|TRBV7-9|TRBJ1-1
CASRPGNRDRDTEAFF
TGTGCCAGCAGACCCGGGAACAGGGATCGCGACACTGAAGCTTTCTTT
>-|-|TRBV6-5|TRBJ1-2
CAATDSPNYGYTF
TGTGCCGCCACAGACAGTCCTAACTATGGCTACACCTTC
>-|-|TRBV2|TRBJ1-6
CASRTHGGGITYNSPLHF
TGTGCCAGCAGGACTCATGGGGGGGGGATAACCTATAATTCACCCCTCCACTTT
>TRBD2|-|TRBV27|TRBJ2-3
CASRGMPSGSTDTQYF
TGTGCCAGCAGGGGGATGCCTAGCGGGAGTACAGATACGCAGTATTTT
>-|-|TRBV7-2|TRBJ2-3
CASSGEGGGPTDTQYF
TGTGCCAGCAGCGGCGAGGGTGGCGGGCCCACAGATACGCAGTATTTT
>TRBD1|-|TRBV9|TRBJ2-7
CASSVAPNSGQVNYEQYF
TGTGCCAGCAGCGTAGCTCCGAACTCGGGACAGGTTAACTACGAGCAGTACTTC
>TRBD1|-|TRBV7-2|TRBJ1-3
CASSSEGTGGNTIYF
TGTGCCAGCAGCTCAGAAGGGACAGGTGGAAACACCATATATTTT
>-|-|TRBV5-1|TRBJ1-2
CASSWTGTAGDYGYTF
TGCGCCAGCAGCTGGACCGGGACGGCGGGTGACTATGGCTACACCTTC
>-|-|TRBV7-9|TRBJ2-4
CASSLGGAPNIQYF
TGTGCCAGCAGCTTAGGGGGGGCGCCGAACATTCAGTACTTC
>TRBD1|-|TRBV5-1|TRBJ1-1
CASSTGDRGSFTEAFF
TGCGCCAGCAGCACGGGGGACAGGGGATCGTTCACTGAAGCTTTCTTT